This T cell receptor beta chain derives from a study of naive and memory T cell subsets. Two oligonucleotides, mixed equimolar, formed the beta constant-region primer covering TRBC1 and TRBC2. TCRdb used MiXCR to reprocess the UMI-ligation and nested PCR reads, holding one entry per CDR3 protein. The sample gives 89,000 or so distinct CDR3 sequences, approximately 14% of which show up once; about 0.93% is in the top ten. Study-wide results and limits: TCR counts from RNA may reflect activation-linked expression changes. Over 85% of naive TCR sequences appeared only once, unlike memory subsets.

The sample holds many counts of this clonotype. Its target is not known. Deletions cut 2 bases from V and 5 bases from J, with 6 bases between. The CDR3 loop spans 12 amino acids. Germline CDR1 reads SEHNR; CDR2 reads FQNEAQ (reference sequence). The sequence was collected from a human donor in good health. The sequenced sample consisted of central memory CD4+ T cells from blood. The rearrangement joins TRBV7-9 to TRBJ2-5, with D hard to call. The CDR3 is CASSLRMETQYF. DNA for the CDR3: TGTGCCAGCAGCTTAAGGATGGAGACCCAGTACTTC.